This is a list of T cell receptor beta chains from one sample in a study of cytomegalovirus exposure and HLA in healthy donors. TCRdb's copy holds only in-frame clones and misses some; the assay was immunoSEQ multiplex PCR. The top ten clones hold less than 4.5% of a sample with some 150,000 clones, around three quarters of them seen once. Source material: PBMCs. The receptors derive from a man aged 25 to 45 in good health and CMV-seropositive. CDR3s include the opening cysteine and the closing phenylalanine or tryptophan. The order of the fields is clone size, J gene, D gene, V gene, CDR3 protein, CDR3 DNA. D genes are given only for firm matches. Not every row has a clone size; where given, it reads once, few, many or a size class.

clone_size: NA
j_call: TRBJ1-5
d_call: TRBD1
v_call: TRBV19
cdr3_aa: CATARGGFGSNQPQHF
cdr3_nt: TGTGCCACCGCGCGAGGGGGCTTCGGGAGCAATCAGCCCCAGCATTTT

clone_size: few
j_call: TRBJ2-1
d_call: TRBD2
v_call: TRBV9
cdr3_aa: CASSVGTSERNEQFF
cdr3_nt: TGTGCCAGCAGCGTAGGGACTAGCGAGCGTAATGAGCAGTTCTTC

clone_size: NA
j_call: TRBJ2-1
d_call: TRBD2
v_call: TRBV9
cdr3_aa: CASSSLRGGYNEQFF
cdr3_nt: TGTGCCAGCAGCTCTCTTCGCGGGGGGTACAATGAGCAGTTCTTC

clone_size: NA
j_call: TRBJ2-3
d_call: TRBD1
v_call: TRBV27
cdr3_aa: CASSSLQGSGTDTQYF
cdr3_nt: TGTGCCAGCAGTTCTTTACAGGGGTCGGGCACAGATACGCAGTATTTT

clone_size: NA
j_call: TRBJ2-1
d_call: NA
v_call: TRBV6-5
cdr3_aa: CASRGHYYNEQFF
cdr3_nt: TGTGCCAGCAGAGGACACTACTACAATGAGCAGTTCTTC

clone_size: NA
j_call: TRBJ2-5
d_call: TRBD2
v_call: TRBV5-1
cdr3_aa: CASTYTSGGIETQYF
cdr3_nt: TGCGCCAGCACCTACACTAGCGGGGGGATAGAGACCCAGTACTTC

clone_size: NA
j_call: TRBJ2-7
d_call: TRBD1
v_call: TRBV7-9
cdr3_aa: CASSPQTGQGAYEQYF
cdr3_nt: TGTGCCAGCAGCCCCCAGACGGGACAGGGGGCCTACGAGCAGTACTTC

clone_size: NA
j_call: TRBJ2-3
d_call: NA
v_call: TRBV7-6
cdr3_aa: CASSPPGSPPDTQYF
cdr3_nt: TGTGCCAGCAGCCCCCCGGGAAGTCCTCCAGATACGCAGTATTTT

clone_size: NA
j_call: TRBJ1-2
d_call: NA
v_call: TRBV5-1
cdr3_aa: CASSLGPNYGYTF
cdr3_nt: TGCGCCAGCAGTCTAGGCCCTAACTATGGCTACACCTTC

clone_size: NA
j_call: TRBJ1-5
d_call: TRBD1
v_call: TRBV15
cdr3_aa: CATSRERDSRSNQPQHF
cdr3_nt: TGTGCCACCAGCAGAGAAAGGGACAGCCGGTCCAATCAGCCCCAGCATTTT

clone_size: NA
j_call: TRBJ1-6
d_call: TRBD1
v_call: TRBV2
cdr3_aa: CASRDSARNSPLHF
cdr3_nt: TGTGCCAGCCGGGACAGCGCGCGTAATTCACCCCTCCACTTT

clone_size: NA
j_call: TRBJ2-7
d_call: TRBD1
v_call: TRBV2
cdr3_aa: CASRVTRGPYEQYF
cdr3_nt: TGTGCCAGCAGGGTGACAAGGGGGCCCTACGAGCAGTACTTC

clone_size: NA
j_call: TRBJ1-4
d_call: NA
v_call: TRBV7-9
cdr3_aa: CASSLARFNEKLFF
cdr3_nt: TGTGCCAGCAGTTTAGCCAGGTTTAATGAAAAACTGTTTTTT

clone_size: NA
j_call: TRBJ2-7
d_call: NA
v_call: TRBV27
cdr3_aa: CASNGGSSYEQYF
cdr3_nt: TGTGCCAGCAACGGCGGAAGCTCCTACGAGCAGTACTTC

clone_size: few
j_call: TRBJ1-1
d_call: NA
v_call: TRBV6-1
cdr3_aa: CASNSLGGAEAFF
cdr3_nt: TGTGCCAGCAACTCTCTAGGGGGGGCTGAAGCTTTCTTT

clone_size: few
j_call: TRBJ2-3
d_call: NA
v_call: TRBV5-4
cdr3_aa: CASSSILNTDTQYF
cdr3_nt: TGTGCCAGCAGTAGCATTCTTAACACAGATACGCAGTATTTT

clone_size: few
j_call: TRBJ2-3
d_call: TRBD2
v_call: TRBV5-1
cdr3_aa: CASSLSSGGDTQYF
cdr3_nt: TGCGCCAGCAGCTTGAGTAGCGGGGGAGATACGCAGTATTTT

clone_size: NA
j_call: TRBJ1-4
d_call: TRBD1
v_call: TRBV6-5
cdr3_aa: CASSYTTGANEKLFF
cdr3_nt: TGTGCCAGCAGTTATACGACAGGGGCAAATGAAAAACTGTTTTTT

clone_size: NA
j_call: TRBJ1-1
d_call: NA
v_call: TRBV6-5
cdr3_aa: CASALSRGNTEAFF
cdr3_nt: TGTGCCAGCGCCTTATCCAGGGGGAACACTGAAGCTTTCTTT

clone_size: few
j_call: TRBJ1-1
d_call: NA
v_call: TRBV28
cdr3_aa: CASSLLRTEAFF
cdr3_nt: TGTGCCAGCAGTTTATTGCGAACTGAAGCTTTCTTT

clone_size: NA
j_call: TRBJ1-2
d_call: NA
v_call: TRBV5-5
cdr3_aa: CASSLVWQELGYGYTF
cdr3_nt: TGTGCCAGCAGCTTGGTTTGGCAGGAATTGGGCTATGGCTACACCTTC

clone_size: few
j_call: TRBJ2-5
d_call: NA
v_call: TRBV10-3
cdr3_aa: CAISERVEETQYF
cdr3_nt: TGTGCCATCAGTGAGCGTGTAGAAGAGACCCAGTACTTC

clone_size: NA
j_call: TRBJ2-1
d_call: TRBD2
v_call: TRBV6-5
cdr3_aa: CASRATSPNEQFF
cdr3_nt: TGTGCCAGCAGGGCGACTAGCCCCAATGAGCAGTTCTTC

clone_size: once
j_call: TRBJ1-2
d_call: TRBD1
v_call: TRBV7-6
cdr3_aa: CASSTTGGAFGGYTF
cdr3_nt: TGTGCCAGCAGTACTACAGGGGGCGCATTTGGAGGCTACACCTTC

clone_size: NA
j_call: TRBJ1-2
d_call: NA
v_call: TRBV2
cdr3_aa: CASSTPPHQAGYTF
cdr3_nt: TGTGCCAGCAGCACCCCCCCCCACCAGGCTGGCTACACCTTC

clone_size: NA
j_call: TRBJ2-7
d_call: NA
v_call: TRBV6-5
cdr3_aa: CASSPQRPYEQYF
cdr3_nt: TGTGCCAGCAGTCCACAGAGACCCTACGAGCAGTACTTC

clone_size: NA
j_call: TRBJ2-2
d_call: TRBD1
v_call: TRBV18
cdr3_aa: CASSRTGGNTGELFF
cdr3_nt: TGTGCCAGCTCCCGGACAGGGGGCAACACCGGGGAGCTGTTTTTT

clone_size: once
j_call: TRBJ1-5
d_call: TRBD1
v_call: TRBV6-1
cdr3_aa: CASRDRGVNQPQHF
cdr3_nt: TGTGCCAGCAGGGACAGGGGAGTAAATCAGCCCCAGCATTTT

clone_size: NA
j_call: TRBJ1-3
d_call: NA
v_call: TRBV27
cdr3_aa: CASSLSSITAGNTIYF
cdr3_nt: TGTGCCAGCAGTTTATCGAGTATCACAGCTGGAAACACCATATATTTT

clone_size: NA
j_call: TRBJ1-1
d_call: TRBD1
v_call: TRBV6-6
cdr3_aa: CASSRDRGNTEAFF
cdr3_nt: TGTGCCAGCAGTCGGGACAGGGGAAACACTGAAGCTTTCTTT

clone_size: few
j_call: TRBJ1-4
d_call: NA
v_call: TRBV5-1
cdr3_aa: CASSLGRENEKLFF
cdr3_nt: TGCGCCAGCAGCTTGGGCCGGGAAAATGAAAAACTGTTTTTT

clone_size: once
j_call: TRBJ2-2
d_call: TRBD1
v_call: TRBV6-4
cdr3_aa: CASSDTDRAGELFF
cdr3_nt: TGTGCCAGCAGTGATACCGACAGGGCCGGGGAGCTGTTTTTT

clone_size: NA
j_call: TRBJ2-7
d_call: TRBD1
v_call: TRBV6-5
cdr3_aa: CASSYVRDRGSYEQYF
cdr3_nt: TGTGCCAGCAGTTACGTCCGGGACAGGGGGTCCTACGAGCAGTACTTC

clone_size: NA
j_call: TRBJ2-1
d_call: TRBD2
v_call: TRBV13
cdr3_aa: CASSIFGGGLGEQFF
cdr3_nt: TGTGCCAGCAGCATCTTCGGGGGGGGGCTAGGAGAGCAGTTCTTC

clone_size: NA
j_call: TRBJ1-4
d_call: TRBD1
v_call: TRBV9
cdr3_aa: CAERRGQGNLSTNEKLFF
cdr3_nt: TGTGCAGAGCGTCGGGGACAGGGAAATTTGAGTACTAATGAAAAACTGTTTTTT

clone_size: NA
j_call: TRBJ1-5
d_call: TRBD1
v_call: TRBV7-9
cdr3_aa: CASSTQGDQPQHF
cdr3_nt: TGTGCCAGCAGCACCCAGGGGGATCAGCCCCAGCATTTT

clone_size: once
j_call: TRBJ1-1
d_call: NA
v_call: TRBV7-5
cdr3_aa: CVRSLQGFPEAFF
cdr3_nt: TGTGTCAGAAGCCTACAGGGATTTCCTGAAGCTTTCTTT

clone_size: few
j_call: TRBJ2-5
d_call: TRBD2
v_call: TRBV7-2
cdr3_aa: CASSLRGGGAYETQYF
cdr3_nt: TGTGCCAGCAGCTTAAGGGGCGGGGGGGCCTACGAGACCCAGTACTTC

clone_size: NA
j_call: TRBJ2-3
d_call: TRBD1
v_call: TRBV4-3
cdr3_aa: CASSQDHRDRGTDTQYF
cdr3_nt: TGCGCCAGCAGCCAGGACCACCGGGACAGGGGAACAGATACGCAGTATTTT

clone_size: few
j_call: TRBJ1-5
d_call: NA
v_call: TRBV7-9
cdr3_aa: CASRGEGEHQPQHF
cdr3_nt: TGTGCCAGCAGGGGTGAGGGGGAGCATCAGCCCCAGCATTTT

clone_size: NA
j_call: TRBJ2-1
d_call: TRBD2
v_call: TRBV7-9
cdr3_aa: CASSFSGGSDNEQFF
cdr3_nt: TGTGCCAGCAGCTTTAGCGGGGGGTCGGACAATGAGCAGTTCTTC

clone_size: few
j_call: TRBJ2-5
d_call: NA
v_call: TRBV29-1
cdr3_aa: CSVVRGGEQYF
cdr3_nt: TGCAGCGTTGTTAGGGGTGGTGAGCAGTACTTC

clone_size: NA
j_call: TRBJ2-3
d_call: TRBD1
v_call: TRBV28
cdr3_aa: CASRDRGAGTQYF
cdr3_nt: TGTGCCAGCAGGGACAGGGGCGCAGGTACGCAGTATTTT

clone_size: NA
j_call: TRBJ2-3
d_call: NA
v_call: TRBV6-5
cdr3_aa: CASSTASYTQYF
cdr3_nt: TGTGCCAGCAGCACTGCCTCCTATACGCAGTATTTT

clone_size: NA
j_call: TRBJ2-3
d_call: NA
v_call: TRBV5-1
cdr3_aa: CASSIRGTSTDTQYF
cdr3_nt: TGCGCCAGCAGCATAAGGGGAACTAGCACAGATACGCAGTATTTT

clone_size: few
j_call: TRBJ2-1
d_call: TRBD1
v_call: TRBV5-1
cdr3_aa: CASSARGRGYNEQFF
cdr3_nt: TGCGCCAGCAGCGCCAGGGGGCGCGGGTACAATGAGCAGTTCTTC

clone_size: NA
j_call: TRBJ2-7
d_call: NA
v_call: TRBV29-1
cdr3_aa: CSGLTGRYEQYF
cdr3_nt: TGCAGCGGCCTGACAGGGAGGTACGAGCAGTACTTC

clone_size: NA
j_call: TRBJ2-3
d_call: NA
v_call: TRBV6-1
cdr3_aa: CASSELSGYTQYF
cdr3_nt: TGTGCCAGCAGTGAATTAAGCGGGTATACGCAGTATTTT

clone_size: NA
j_call: TRBJ1-1
d_call: TRBD1
v_call: TRBV4-1
cdr3_aa: CASSQDWQQGGVAEAFF
cdr3_nt: TGCGCCAGCAGCCAAGATTGGCAACAGGGGGGAGTGGCTGAAGCTTTCTTT

clone_size: NA
j_call: TRBJ2-3
d_call: TRBD1
v_call: TRBV6-4
cdr3_aa: CASSPQGAVTDTQYF
cdr3_nt: TGTGCCAGCAGTCCCCAGGGGGCTGTCACAGATACGCAGTATTTT